These 30 T cell receptor beta chains were all obtained from the same sample, sequenced in a study of identical twins. MiXCR, applied by TCRdb to the 5' RACE reads, yields one record per CDR3 protein. The sample lists some 240,000 distinct CDR3 sequences, roughly a tenth occurring once. The sequenced sample consisted of memory T cells sorted from blood. Receptors were obtained from a man aged 50 to 59 in good health.

At least ten counts were recorded for this clonotype. The CDR3 DNA reads as TGCAGTGCTAGATCTTTTCAGGGGGCGGCCGGGGAGCTGTTTTTT. Translated, it gives CSARSFQGAAGELFF. The rearrangement links TRBV20-1 to TRBJ2-2; 8 nucleotides agree with TRBD1. The length of the CDR3 is 15 residues. The junction had 8 bases not matched to a gene; V was cut back by 2 bases and J by 6 bases. CDR1 is DFQATT and CDR2 is SNEGSKA in the germline V gene (reference sequence).

This clonotype has a single count. The chain carries TRBV6-5 and TRBJ2-1; 7 nucleotides match TRBD2. CDR1 is MNHEY, CDR2 SVGAGI, per germline. This CDR3 spans 17 amino acids. Germline trimming cut 0 bases from V and 8 bases from J; bases unmatched to any gene: 13. The CDR3 DNA reads TGTGCCAGCAGTTACTCGCTCGGTAGGCGGGAGAGTTATGAGCAGTTCTTC. Protein: CASSYSLGRRESYEQFF.

This clonotype was seen at least ten times. The genes are TRBV12-3 or TRBV12-4 and TRBJ2-5; possibly TRBD1 for D (5 bases). Trimming took off 1 base at V and 7 bases at J, with 13 bases between the two ends. CDR3 size: 14 residues. The CDR3, as DNA: TGTGCCAGCAGTTTAGTAGGGGAATGGGGGACCCAGTACTTC. It specifies CASSLVGEWGTQYF.

This clonotype came up a few times. CDR3 DNA: TGCAGCGTTGTTATGGACAGGGAAAAACTGTTTTTT. Translating gives CSVVMDREKLFF. V is TRBV29-1 and J is TRBJ1-4, with 7 positions matching TRBD1. CDR1 and CDR2 (germline): SQVTM, ANQGSEA. CDR3 length: 12 amino acids. The junction had 4 bases not matched to a gene; V was cut back by 4 bases and J by 8 bases. Variable domain in full (rest from reference TRBV29-1 and TRBJ1-4): SAVISQKPSRDICQRGTSLTIQCQVDSQVTMMFWYRQQPGQSLTLIATANQGSEATYESGFVIDKFPISRPNLTFSTLTVSNMSPEDSSIYLCSVVMDREKLFFGSGTQLSVL.

This clonotype has only a few counts. The chain joins TRBV20-1 to TRBJ1-5; 10 bases line up with TRBD1. J was trimmed by 14 bases and V by 6 bases; bases with no gene match: 7. The CDR3 has 11 residues. CDR1 and CDR2 from the germline V gene are DFQATT and SNEGSKA (reference sequence). CDR3 nucleotide sequence: TGCAGTGCCGGCCTCGGGACAGGGGAGCATTTT. Translating it yields CSAGLGTGEHF.

At least ten counts were recorded for this clonotype. J is TRBJ2-5 and V is TRBV18; D is undetermined. Trimming removed 1 base at V and 3 bases at J, with 3 bases between. There are 12 residues in the CDR3. The germline V gene encodes CDR1 KGHSH and CDR2 LQKENI. The DNA for the CDR3 is TGTGCCAGCTCACCACAGGAAGAGACCCAGTACTTC. This encodes CASSPQEETQYF.

Only one count was recorded for this clonotype. The chain recombines TRBV24-1 with TRBJ2-1; TRBD2 matches at 9 bases. Trimming cost V 9 bases and J 5 bases; bases outside gene matches: 7. The CDR3 loop spans 14 amino acids. Germline CDR1 reads KGHDR; CDR2 reads SFDVKD. This CDR3 reads CATAGGGWDNEQFF. Written as DNA, the CDR3 is TGTGCCACCGCGGGAGGGGGTTGGGACAATGAGCAGTTCTTC.

The DNA of the CDR3 is TGCAGTGCTAGAGATCCCGGGACAGGGTTTACAGATACGCAGTATTTT. Protein sequence: CSARDPGTGFTDTQYF. This chain uses TRBV20-1 with TRBJ2-3; 9 bases map to TRBD1. There are 16 residues in the CDR3. Trimming cost V 0 bases and J 3 bases; bases outside gene matches: 7. Germline V lookup: CDR1 DFQATT, CDR2 SNEGSKA (reference sequence).

This clonotype occurred a few times. This chain uses TRBV9 with TRBJ1-2; D is undetermined. The length of the CDR3 is 12 residues. Trimming took 6 bases from V and 6 from J, leaving 12 bases between them. Germline assignment: CDR1 SGDLS and CDR2 YYNGEE. In DNA, the CDR3 is TGTGCCAGCAATGCTAACAGTCATGGCTACACCTTC. It is translated as CASNANSHGYTF.

This clonotype was recorded many times. The gene calls are TRBV7-2 and TRBJ2-4, with TRBD1 identical over 9 bases. The V segment lost 5 bases and the J segment 7 bases; nucleotides outside the gene matches: 3. CDR1 SGHTA and CDR2 FQGNSA come from the germline V gene. The CDR3 is made up of 13 amino acids. CDR3 residues: CASSTGQGNIQYF. The CDR3 region has the DNA TGTGCCAGCAGCACGGGACAGGGTAACATTCAGTACTTC. Together with reference TRBV7-2 and TRBJ2-4, the CDR3 gives the full variable domain: GAGVSQSPSNKVTEKGKDVELRCDPISGHTALYWYRQSLGQGLEFLIYFQGNSAPDKSGLPSDRFSAERTGGSVSTLTIQRTQQEDSAVYLCASSTGQGNIQYFGAGTRLSVL.

The rearrangement joins TRBV6-6 to TRBJ1-1; D not resolved. This CDR3 contains 13 residues. The germline V gene encodes CDR1 MNHNY and CDR2 SVGAGI (reference sequence). V lost 0 bases, J lost 1 base, and 3 bases lay in between. The CDR3 is CASSYSQNTEAFF. The CDR3, as DNA: TGTGCCAGCAGTTACTCCCAGAACACTGAAGCTTTCTTT.

This chain connects TRBV20-1 to TRBJ2-6; D is ambiguous. Deletions cut 7 bases from V and 2 bases from J, with 12 bases between. Germline V lookup: CDR1 DFQATT, CDR2 SNEGSKA (reference sequence). CDR3 length: 14 amino acids. The CDR3 loop reads CSVPDLAGANVLTF. For the CDR3, the DNA is TGCAGTGTCCCGGACCTGGCTGGGGCCAACGTCCTGACTTTC.

The rearrangement uses TRBV20-1 and TRBJ1-5; tentatively, D is TRBD1 (6 bases). The CDR3 is 14 amino acids. The germline V and J ends were trimmed by 4 bases and 0 bases, with 10 bases remaining between them. Germline CDR1 DFQATT, CDR2 SNEGSKA (reference sequence). In nucleotides, the CDR3 is TGCAGTGCTATGACAGGAAATAGCAATCAGCCCCAGCATTTT. Its protein product is CSAMTGNSNQPQHF.

This clonotype was detected ten times or more. The chain joins TRBV5-5 to TRBJ2-7; D is possibly TRBD1 or TRBD2 (5 bases each). This CDR3 region has 14 residues. Germline CDR1 reads SGHKS; CDR2 reads YYEKEE (reference sequence). With 2 bases removed from V and 8 bases from J, the gap between germline ends came to 17 bases. Here the CDR3 reads CASSLVTGTVQQYF. DNA of the CDR3: TGTGCCAGCAGCTTAGTGACGGGGACCGTGCAGCAGTACTTC. Complete variable domain (other parts from reference TRBV5-5 and TRBJ2-7): DAGVTQSPTHLIKTRGQQVTLRCSPISGHKSVSWYQQVLGQGPQFIFQYYEKEERGRGNFPDRFSARQFPNYSSELNVNALLLGDSALYLCASSLVTGTVQQYFGPGTRLTVT.

This clonotype showed up just a few times. The chain recombines TRBV5-1 with TRBJ1-2, with 7 bases matching TRBD1. CDR1 and CDR2 (germline): SGHRS, YFSETQ. With 1 base clipped from V and 4 bases from J, the junction kept 10 bases outside the gene matches. The CDR3 has 16 amino acids. The CDR3 DNA follows: TGCGCCAGCAGCTTGACCCCGGACAGGCAACTCTATGGCTACACCTTC. Translation gives CASSLTPDRQLYGYTF.

This clonotype was observed at least ten times. The V gene is TRBV10-3, the J gene TRBJ2-2; D is unresolved. This CDR3 spans 14 amino acids. Trimming removed 8 bases from V and 7 bases from J, with 17 bases in between. Germline values: CDR1 ENHRY, CDR2 SYGVKD. In nucleotides, the CDR3 is TGTGCCATCCGCCAGTCGGTCCCCGGCGGGGAGCTGTTTTTT. Encoded protein: CAIRQSVPGGELFF.

The table lists this clonotype with many counts. The chain links TRBV29-1 to TRBJ2-7; TRBD1 matches 8 bases. The CDR3 spans 14 residues. Losses at the gene ends were 8 bases for V and 3 bases for J; bases not matched to a gene: 12. Looked up from germline, CDR1 is SQVTM and CDR2 is ANQGSEA. CDR3 sequence reads: CSCSFRGRDYEQYF. CDR3 sequence (DNA): TGCAGCTGCTCGTTCAGGGGGCGCGACTACGAGCAGTACTTC.

In this sample, this clonotype turned up many times. This rearrangement joins TRBV7-2 to TRBJ1-5, with D hard to call. V was pared by 5 bases and J by 8 bases, with 13 bases between. CDR3 length: 13 residues. Germline assignment: CDR1 SGHTA and CDR2 FQGNSA. CDR3 residues: CASSLTYSEPQHF. As DNA, the CDR3 is TGTGCCAGCAGCCTGACTTATTCCGAGCCCCAGCATTTT.

About this clonotype itself: Compared with germline, one end of the junction differs, possibly owing to a read error. The chain recombines TRBV7-6 with TRBJ2-2; TRBD2 aligns across 12 bases. Germline V gene lookup returns CDR1 SGHVS and CDR2 FNYEAQ. This CDR3 contains 17 residues. The CDR3 reads CASSLVPGLAGTGEPFF. CDR3 sequence (DNA): TGTGCCAGCAGCTTAGTTCCGGGACTAGCGGGCACCGGGGAGCCGTTTTTT.

This clonotype turned up a few times. The chain uses TRBV12-3 or TRBV12-4 and TRBJ2-6; 12 nucleotides match TRBD1. Unmatched junction bases numbered 5, after V lost 5 bases and J lost 3 bases. The CDR3 has 17 amino acids. In DNA, the CDR3 is TGTGCCAGCAGTCACCGGGACAGGGGGCTTGGGGCCAACGTCCTGACTTTC. Protein product: CASSHRDRGLGANVLTF.

There are a few counts of this clonotype. This sequence joins TRBV2 and TRBJ2-7; possible D gene TRBD2, 6 bases. The germline V gene encodes CDR1 SNHLY and CDR2 FYNNEI. Between the trimmed V and J ends, which lost 7 bases and 0 bases, there was a span of 10 bases. The CDR3 sequence is 13 residues long. The CDR3 DNA reads as TGTGCCAGCAATTTCGGGAGCTCCTACGAGCAGTACTTC. Translated, it gives CASNFGSSYEQYF.

The table lists this clonotype with many counts. The chain couples TRBV7-2 to TRBJ2-5; 14 bases fit TRBD2. After removal of 4 bases from V and 5 bases from J, the junction contained 6 bases not matched to a gene. CDR3 length: 16 amino acids. Germline V CDR1 and CDR2: SGHTA, FQGNSA. For the CDR3, the DNA is TGTGCCAGCAGCTCTGGGACTAGCGGGGGATATGAGACCCAGTACTTC. This gives the protein CASSSGTSGGYETQYF. The complete variable domain, with remaining parts taken from reference TRBV7-2 and TRBJ2-5, reads GAGVSQSPSNKVTEKGKDVELRCDPISGHTALYWYRQSLGQGLEFLIYFQGNSAPDKSGLPSDRFSAERTGGSVSTLTIQRTQQEDSAVYLCASSSGTSGGYETQYFGPGTRLLVL.

This clonotype was recorded at least ten times. The chain is built from TRBV4-3 and TRBJ2-1, with D perhaps TRBD2 (6 bases). CDR3 length equals 13 residues. V was cut by 0 bases and J by 13 bases, with 13 bases left in between. Germline V gene sequence: CDR1 LGHNA, CDR2 YSLEER. The CDR3 DNA reads as TGCGCCAGCAGCCAAGAGGAGGGCACAGAACAGTTCTTC. It translates to CASSQEEGTEQFF.

The chain carries TRBV12-3 or TRBV12-4 and TRBJ2-7, with TRBD2 as a possible D gene (5 bases). The CDR3 runs 12 residues. V was pared by 3 bases and J by 6 bases, with 9 bases between. The CDR3 DNA reads as TGTGCCAGCAGTTTCGCGGGCAGCGAGCAGTACTTC. It codes for CASSFAGSEQYF.

This clonotype was seen a handful of times. The gene calls are TRBV4-3 and TRBJ2-1; D is ambiguous. This CDR3 is 14 amino acids long. Trimming took 1 base from V and 7 from J, leaving 11 bases between them. The germline gives CDR1 LGHNA, CDR2 YSLEER. The CDR3, as DNA: TGCGCCAGCAGCCAAGCATCCCCCGCGAATGAGCAGTTCTTC. This sequence encodes CASSQASPANEQFF.

The rearrangement joins TRBV29-1 to TRBJ1-2; D perhaps matches TRBD1 (5 bases). V lost 6 bases to trimming and J lost 7 bases, with 15 bases between them. The CDR3 is 12 residues long. CDR1 is SQVTM and CDR2 is ANQGSEA in the germline V gene. The CDR3 here is CSVLPRVGGYTF. CDR3 in DNA: TGCAGCGTACTGCCCAGGGTGGGTGGCTACACCTTC.

This clonotype was picked up one time. This chain connects TRBV4-2 to TRBJ2-3; 11 positions agree with TRBD2. There are 17 residues in the CDR3. CDR1 and CDR2 from the germline V gene are LGHNA and YNFKEQ. With 1 base clipped from V and 5 bases from J, the junction kept 8 bases outside the gene matches. The chain's CDR3 is CASSQGLAGGPEDTQYF. CDR3 nucleotides: TGTGCCAGCAGCCAAGGCTTAGCGGGGGGGCCGGAAGATACGCAGTATTTT.

This clonotype showed up just a few times. This chain links TRBV10-3 with TRBJ1-1; D ambiguous. The germline V and J ends were trimmed by 10 bases and 0 bases, with 6 bases remaining between them. The CDR3 contains 11 residues. Germline V gives CDR1 ENHRY, CDR2 SYGVKD. DNA of the CDR3: TGTGCCACGGGGATGAACACTGAAGCTTTCTTT. It specifies CATGMNTEAFF.

This clonotype was counted many times. The chain joins TRBV25-1 to TRBJ1-5; no firm D call. Germline V gene sequence: CDR1 MGHDK, CDR2 SYGVNS. The length of the CDR3 is 15 residues. Trimming cost V 3 bases and J 3 bases, with 12 bases left between them. The CDR3 DNA reads as TGTGCCAGCAGTGACGGTAGACACATCAATCAGCCCCAGCATTTT. Encoded protein: CASSDGRHINQPQHF. Full variable domain (remainder filled in from reference TRBV25-1 and TRBJ1-5): EADIYQTPRYLVIGTGKKITLECSQTMGHDKMYWYQQDPGMELHLIHYSYGVNSTEKGDLSSESTVSRIRTEHFPLTLESARPSHTSQYLCASSDGRHINQPQHFGDGTRLSIL.

This clonotype was seen repeatedly, ten times or more. This sequence joins TRBV3-1 and TRBJ1-2; a possible D gene is TRBD1 (6 bases). V lost 4 bases and J lost 5, with 20 bases in between. Germline V lookup: CDR1 LGHDT, CDR2 YNNKEL (reference sequence). The CDR3 spans 16 residues. CDR3 sequence: CASSRGTPPRGYGYTF. CDR3 in DNA: TGTGCCAGCAGCCGAGGGACACCCCCAAGGGGGTATGGCTACACCTTC.